Sequencing of this T cell receptor beta chain was carried out in a study of CD8+ T cells in alopecia areata. From germline, CDR1 is MNHEY and CDR2 SVGAGI. The CDR3 sequence is 14 residues long. V shed 9 bases and J 4 bases; nucleotides not matched to a gene: 10. Overall study findings and caveats: The presence of one nonresponder keeps the tie between baseline CD8+ expansion and response uncertain. There were also resident alphabeta T cells of normal skin sequenced in scalp samples.

Extraction and reverse transcription of RNA yielded cDNA as the sequencing template. The table came from immunoSEQ multiplex PCR; TCRdb's copy has only in-frame clones and leaves some out. The table has roughly 220,000 clones, around two fifths seen once. The sample's treatment: oral pan-JAK inhibitor, 5-10 mg twice daily. About this clone itself: Its antigen is undetermined.

The TCR sequence derives from a human donor with alopecia areata. The sequenced sample was CD4+ T cells sorted from blood, obtained at approximately week 30, from a patient treated with tofacitinib. This chain joins TRBV6-5 and TRBJ2-7; TRBD2 matches 9 bases. CDR3 in amino acids: CASTAAGGLYEQYF. The CDR3 DNA reads as TGTGCCAGTACGGCGGCGGGGGGGCTGTACGAGCAGTACTTC.